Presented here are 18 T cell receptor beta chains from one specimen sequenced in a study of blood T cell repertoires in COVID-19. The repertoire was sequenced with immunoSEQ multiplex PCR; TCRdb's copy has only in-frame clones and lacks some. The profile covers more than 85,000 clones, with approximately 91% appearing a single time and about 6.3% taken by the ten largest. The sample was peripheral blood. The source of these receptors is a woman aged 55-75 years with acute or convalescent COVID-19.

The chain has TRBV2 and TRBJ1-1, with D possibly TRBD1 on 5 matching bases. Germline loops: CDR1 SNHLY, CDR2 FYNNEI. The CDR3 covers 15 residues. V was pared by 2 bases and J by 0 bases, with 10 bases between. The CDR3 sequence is CASSEMGLVNTEAFF. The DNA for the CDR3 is TGTGCCAGCAGTGAAATGGGACTGGTGAACACTGAAGCTTTCTTT.

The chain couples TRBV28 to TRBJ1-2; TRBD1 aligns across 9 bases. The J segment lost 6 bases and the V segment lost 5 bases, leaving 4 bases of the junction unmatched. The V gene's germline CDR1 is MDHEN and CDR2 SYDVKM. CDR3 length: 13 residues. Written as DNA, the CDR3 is TGTGCCAGCAGTACAGGGGGCTGGAATGGCTACACCTTC. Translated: CASSTGGWNGYTF.

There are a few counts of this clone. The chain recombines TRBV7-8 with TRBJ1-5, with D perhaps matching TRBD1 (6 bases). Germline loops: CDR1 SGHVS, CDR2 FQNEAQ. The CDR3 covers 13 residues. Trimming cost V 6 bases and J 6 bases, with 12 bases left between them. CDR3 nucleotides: TGTGCCAGCAGGGGGGGGGCCCGTCAGCCCCAGCATTTT. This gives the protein CASRGGARQPQHF.

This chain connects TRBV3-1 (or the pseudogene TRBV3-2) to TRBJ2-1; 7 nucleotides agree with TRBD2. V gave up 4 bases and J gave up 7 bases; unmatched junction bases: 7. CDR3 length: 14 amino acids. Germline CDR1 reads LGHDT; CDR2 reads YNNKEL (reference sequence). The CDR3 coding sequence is TGTGCCAGCAGCCTCGGACTAGATTTGAATGAGCAGTTCTTC. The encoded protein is CASSLGLDLNEQFF.

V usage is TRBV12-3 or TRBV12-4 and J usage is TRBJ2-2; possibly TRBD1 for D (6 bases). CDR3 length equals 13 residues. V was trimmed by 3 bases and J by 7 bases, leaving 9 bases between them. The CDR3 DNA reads TGTGCCAGCAGTTTGAGGGGGTTCGGGGAGCTGTTTTTT. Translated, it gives CASSLRGFGELFF.

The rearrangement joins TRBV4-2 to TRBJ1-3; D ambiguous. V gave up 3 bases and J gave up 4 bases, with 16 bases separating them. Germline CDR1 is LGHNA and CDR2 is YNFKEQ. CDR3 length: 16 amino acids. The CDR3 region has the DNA TGTGCCAGCAGCCAGGCGGGCGGCGGGGTCGGAAACACCATATATTTT. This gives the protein CASSQAGGGVGNTIYF.

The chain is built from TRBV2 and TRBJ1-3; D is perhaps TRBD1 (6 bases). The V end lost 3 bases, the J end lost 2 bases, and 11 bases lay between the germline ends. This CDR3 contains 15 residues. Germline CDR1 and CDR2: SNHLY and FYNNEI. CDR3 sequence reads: CASSDPGGTGNTIYF. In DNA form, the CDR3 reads TGTGCCAGCAGTGATCCGGGGGGCACTGGAAACACCATATATTTT.

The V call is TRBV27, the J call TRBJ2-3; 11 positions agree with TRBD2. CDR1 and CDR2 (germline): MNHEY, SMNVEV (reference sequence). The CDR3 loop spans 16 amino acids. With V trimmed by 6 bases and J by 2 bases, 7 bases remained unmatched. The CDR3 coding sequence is TGTGCCAGCAGGACCAAGGGACTAGCGGTCACAGATACGCAGTATTTT. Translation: CASRTKGLAVTDTQYF.

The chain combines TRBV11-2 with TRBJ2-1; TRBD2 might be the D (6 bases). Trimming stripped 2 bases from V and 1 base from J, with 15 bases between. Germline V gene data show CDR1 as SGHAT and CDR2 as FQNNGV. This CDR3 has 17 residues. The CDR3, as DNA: TGTGCCAGCAGCTTACCTTCTAGCGCTCCTTCCTACAATGAGCAGTTCTTC. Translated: CASSLPSSAPSYNEQFF.

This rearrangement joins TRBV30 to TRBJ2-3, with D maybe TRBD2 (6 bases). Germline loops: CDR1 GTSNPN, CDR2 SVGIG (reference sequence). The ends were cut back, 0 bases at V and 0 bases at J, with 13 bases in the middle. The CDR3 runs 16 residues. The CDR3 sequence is CAWSVQDGTSTDTQYF. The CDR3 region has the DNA TGTGCCTGGAGTGTACAAGACGGGACTAGCACAGATACGCAGTATTTT.

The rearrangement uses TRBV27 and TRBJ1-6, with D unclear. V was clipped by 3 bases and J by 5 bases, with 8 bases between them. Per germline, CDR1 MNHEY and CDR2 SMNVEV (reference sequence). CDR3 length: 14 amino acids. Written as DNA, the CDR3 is TGTGCCAGCAGTTTTGTGCAGAATAATTCACCCCTCCACTTT. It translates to CASSFVQNNSPLHF.

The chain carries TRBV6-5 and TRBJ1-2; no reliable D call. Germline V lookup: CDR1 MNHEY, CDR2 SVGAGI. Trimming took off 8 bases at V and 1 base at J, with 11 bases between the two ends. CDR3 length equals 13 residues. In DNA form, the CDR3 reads TGTGCCAGCCCTCGGGGTAATAACTATGGCTACACCTTC. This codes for CASPRGNNYGYTF.

CDR3 nucleotides: TGTGCCAGCAGCTTTGGTGTACAGGGAAGGCAGTTCTTC. It translates to CASSFGVQGRQFF. The chain links TRBV7-8 to TRBJ2-1, with D maybe TRBD1 (6 bases). CDR1 and CDR2 from the germline V gene are SGHVS and FQNEAQ. The CDR3 sequence is 13 residues long. The germline V and J ends were trimmed by 3 bases and 12 bases, with 15 bases remaining between them.

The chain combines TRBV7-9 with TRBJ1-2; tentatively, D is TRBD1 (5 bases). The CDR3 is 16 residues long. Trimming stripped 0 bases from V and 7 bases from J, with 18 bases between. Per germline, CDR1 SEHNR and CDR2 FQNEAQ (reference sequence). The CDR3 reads CASSLALDTYPGGYTF. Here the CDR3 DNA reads TGTGCCAGCAGCTTAGCATTGGACACTTATCCGGGTGGCTACACCTTC.

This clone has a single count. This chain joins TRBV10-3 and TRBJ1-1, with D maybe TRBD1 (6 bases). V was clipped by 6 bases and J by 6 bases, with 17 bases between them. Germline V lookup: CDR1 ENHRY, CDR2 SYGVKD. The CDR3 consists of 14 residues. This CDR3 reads CAIRSPGGASEAFF. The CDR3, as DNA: TGTGCCATCAGGTCGCCGGGGGGGGCGTCTGAAGCTTTCTTT.

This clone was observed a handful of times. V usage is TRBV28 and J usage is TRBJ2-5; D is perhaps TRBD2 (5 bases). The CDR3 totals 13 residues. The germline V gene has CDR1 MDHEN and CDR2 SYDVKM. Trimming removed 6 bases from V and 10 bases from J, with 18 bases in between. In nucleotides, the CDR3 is TGTGCCAGCAGGGTCGGTGGCAGCCGGGGCCAGTACTTC. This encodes CASRVGGSRGQYF.

DNA of the CDR3: TGTGCCAGCAGGGGGAGCGGCTCCTACGAGCAGTACGTC. Its translation is CASRGSGSYEQYV. The J gene is TRBJ2-7, the V gene TRBV6-5; the D gene is possibly TRBD2 (5 bases). CDR1 and CDR2 (germline): MNHEY, SVGAGI. The CDR3 length is 13 residues. V was cut by 6 bases and J by 0 bases, with 9 bases left in between.

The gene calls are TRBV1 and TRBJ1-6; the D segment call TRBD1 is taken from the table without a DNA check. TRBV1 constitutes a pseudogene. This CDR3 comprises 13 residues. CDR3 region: CTSSSQGNSPLHF. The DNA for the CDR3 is TGCACCAGCAGCTCTCAGGGTAATTCACCCCTCCACTTT.